This T cell receptor beta chain was sequenced in a study of T cells expressing NK-cell markers. Study as a whole: Sorted CD3+CD56+NKG2C+, CD3+CD56+NKG2C- and CD3+CD56-NKG2C+ T cells provided the TCR beta repertoires.

What made the TCR beta cDNA was 5'RACE template switching with UMIs. TCRdb reprocessed the 5' RACE reads and reports one entry per CDR3 protein, with no DNA. The sample totals roughly 430,000 distinct CDR3 sequences. The receptor comes from a woman aged 18-70 years in good health. Sequenced sample: blood T cells: a sorted CD56 or NKG2C T cell subset, CD4+ or CD8+ T cells, or bulk PBMC T cells (not recorded which).

The CDR3 region is CASSLALYEQYF. V is TRBV7-9 and J is TRBJ2-7. Germline CDR1 and CDR2: SEHNR and FQNEAQ (reference sequence). The CDR3 sequence is 12 residues long.